This TCR beta chain was captured in a study of response to subunit inactivated influenza vaccine. TCRdb reanalysed the RT-PCR reads using MiXCR and keeps one entry per CDR3 protein. The sample contains 800,000 to 1,000,000 distinct CDR3 sequences, about 20% of which appear only once. The germline V gene encodes CDR1 SGDLS and CDR2 YYNGEE. Trimming at V came to 3 bases and at J to 6 bases, leaving 8 bases not matched to a gene. CDR3 length: 15 residues. This clonotype was recorded a few times. The TCR was taken from a man aged 50 to 59 who received an inactivated influenza vaccine. The input for sequencing was PBMCs from blood, taken roughly 5 days after vaccination. The V gene is TRBV9, the J gene TRBJ2-1; 8 nucleotides agree with TRBD2. CDR3 coding DNA: TGTGCCAGCAGCGGACGGGAGGGCCGGTTCAATGAGCAGTTCTTC. This encodes CASSGREGRFNEQFF.